Following are 6 T cell receptor beta chains from one sample sequenced in a study of early T cells in non-severe SARS-CoV-2 infection. TCRdb reprocessed the 5' RACE reads via MiXCR and lists one record per CDR3 protein. The table records 98,000 or so distinct CDR3 sequences, roughly an eighth of them present only once. Sequenced sample: whole blood. These receptors were obtained from an adult who was a healthcare worker with PCR-confirmed SARS-CoV-2 infection or an uninfected control (not recorded which).

There are a few counts of this clonotype. This chain joins TRBV6-6 and TRBJ2-7; 12 nucleotides align to TRBD2. The V and J ends lost 8 bases and 1 base, in that order; junction bases with no gene match: 3. Per the germline V gene, CDR1 is MNHNY and CDR2 is SVGAGI (reference sequence). This CDR3 spans 14 amino acids. The CDR3 spells CASAGTSGSYEQYF. The CDR3 region has the DNA TGTGCCAGCGCGGGGACTAGCGGGTCCTACGAGCAGTACTTC.

This clonotype was observed a few times. The chain combines TRBV5-5 with TRBJ1-2; no reliable D call. V shed 2 bases and J shed 7 bases, with 6 bases lying between them. This CDR3 region has 11 residues. Germline V gives CDR1 SGHKS, CDR2 YYEKEE (reference sequence). In nucleotides, the CDR3 is TGTGCCAGCAGCTTTCATTTTGGCTACACCTTC. This gives the protein CASSFHFGYTF.

A few counts support this clonotype. The V and J genes are TRBV6-2 or TRBV6-3 and TRBJ2-1; TRBD2 matches at 10 bases. Germline V CDR1 and CDR2: MNHEY, SVGEGT. The V segment lost 8 bases and the J segment 6 bases; nucleotides outside the gene matches: 7. The CDR3 has 14 residues. The CDR3 here is CASELAGPSNEQFF. Written as DNA, the CDR3 is TGTGCCAGCGAACTAGCGGGACCGTCCAATGAGCAGTTCTTC.

This clonotype was seen a few times. V and J are TRBV29-1 and TRBJ1-5, with D possibly being TRBD1 (5 bases). Per the germline V gene, CDR1 is SQVTM and CDR2 is ANQGSEA. Trimming removed 4 bases from V and 7 bases from J, with 14 bases in between. This CDR3 has 13 amino acids. DNA for the CDR3: TGCAGCGTTGGTGAAGGGGATCGGCAGCCCCAGCATTTT. Translated: CSVGEGDRQPQHF.

Many counts were recorded for this clonotype. The V call is TRBV28, the J call TRBJ2-5; D might be TRBD1 (5 bases). V gave up 5 bases and J gave up 7 bases, with 17 bases separating them. Germline V gene sequence: CDR1 MDHEN, CDR2 SYDVKM. The CDR3 is 14 residues long. CDR3 nucleotides: TGTGCCAGCAGTCCCGACAGTTACAAGATGACCCAGTACTTC. It codes for CASSPDSYKMTQYF.

This clonotype was found a few times. The rearrangement links TRBV7-6 to TRBJ2-2; D gene ambiguous. V shed 5 bases and J shed 6 bases, with 16 bases lying between them. The CDR3 sequence is 15 residues long. Germline CDR1 reads SGHVS; CDR2 reads FNYEAQ. The CDR3 nucleotides are TGTGCCAGCAGCCAAATCCCAACTGGTGCCGGGGAGCTGTTTTTT. Protein: CASSQIPTGAGELFF.